This T cell receptor (beta chain) derives from a study of cytomegalovirus exposure and HLA in healthy donors. Across the study: An earlier analysis identified 117 million unique TCR beta sequences in about 190 million T cells.

A note on this clone: As yet, its antigen is unknown.

Both 60 Vbeta primers and 13 Jbeta primers went into the PCR. Data came from immunoSEQ multiplex PCR; TCRdb stores just in-frame clones and leaves some out. The sample contains 130,000 or so clones, around 80% of which appear only once. Overall study results and limits: Earlier findings revealed that most TCR beta V segments proved productive either about 87% or about 30% of the time.

V lost 4 bases to trimming and J lost 5 bases, with 12 bases between them. This CDR3 has 13 residues. Germline CDR1 reads SGHRS; CDR2 reads YFSETQ. Sequencing input: PBMCs. The V gene is TRBV5-1, the J gene TRBJ1-1; D gene ambiguous. This receptor was obtained from a man aged 25-45 years in good health and CMV-seronegative. CDR3 coding DNA: TGCGCCAGCAGCAGAACAATGGAGACTGAAGCTTTCTTT. Translated: CASSRTMETEAFF.